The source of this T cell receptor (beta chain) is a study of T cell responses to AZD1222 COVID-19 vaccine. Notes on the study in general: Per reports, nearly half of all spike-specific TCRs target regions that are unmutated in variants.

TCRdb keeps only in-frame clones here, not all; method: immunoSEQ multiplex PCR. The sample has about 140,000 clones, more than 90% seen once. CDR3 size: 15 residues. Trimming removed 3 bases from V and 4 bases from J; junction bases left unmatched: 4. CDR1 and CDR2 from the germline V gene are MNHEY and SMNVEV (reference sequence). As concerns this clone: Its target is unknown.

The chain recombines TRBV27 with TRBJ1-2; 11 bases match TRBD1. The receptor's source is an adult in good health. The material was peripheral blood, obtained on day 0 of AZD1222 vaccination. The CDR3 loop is CASSLRGTGGYGYTF. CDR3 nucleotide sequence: TGTGCCAGCAGTTTGAGGGGGACAGGGGGCTATGGCTACACCTTC.